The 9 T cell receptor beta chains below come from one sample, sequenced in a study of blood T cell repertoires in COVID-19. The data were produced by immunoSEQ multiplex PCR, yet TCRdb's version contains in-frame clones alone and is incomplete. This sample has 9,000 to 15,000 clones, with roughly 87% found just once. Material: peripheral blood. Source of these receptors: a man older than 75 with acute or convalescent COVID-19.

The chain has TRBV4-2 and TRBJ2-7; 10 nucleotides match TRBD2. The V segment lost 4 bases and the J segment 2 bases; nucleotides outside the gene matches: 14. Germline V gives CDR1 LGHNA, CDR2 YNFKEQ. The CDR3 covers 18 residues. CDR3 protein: CASSPTTGQRGGTYEQYF. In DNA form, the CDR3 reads TGTGCCAGCAGCCCAACGACGGGTCAGCGGGGGGGGACCTACGAGCAGTACTTC.

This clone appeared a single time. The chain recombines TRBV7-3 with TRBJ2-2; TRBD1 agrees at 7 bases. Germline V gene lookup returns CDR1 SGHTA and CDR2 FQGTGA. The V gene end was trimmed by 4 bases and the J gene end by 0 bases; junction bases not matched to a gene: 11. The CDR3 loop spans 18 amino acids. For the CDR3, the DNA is TGTGCCAGCAGCTACTTTACAGGGGCGGCGGCGAACACCGGGGAGCTGTTTTTT. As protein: CASSYFTGAAANTGELFF.

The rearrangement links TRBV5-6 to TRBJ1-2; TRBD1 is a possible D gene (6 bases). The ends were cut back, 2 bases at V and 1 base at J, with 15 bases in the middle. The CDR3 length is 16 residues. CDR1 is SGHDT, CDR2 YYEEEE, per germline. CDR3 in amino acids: CASSFRTAAFNYGYTF. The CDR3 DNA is TGTGCCAGCAGCTTTAGGACAGCGGCATTTAACTATGGCTACACCTTC.

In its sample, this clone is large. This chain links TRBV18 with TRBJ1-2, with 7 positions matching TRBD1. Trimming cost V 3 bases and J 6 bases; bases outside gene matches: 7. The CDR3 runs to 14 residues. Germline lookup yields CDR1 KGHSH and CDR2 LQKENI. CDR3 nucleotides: TGTGCCAGCTCACCCCACAGGGGCCTCGATGGCTACACCTTC. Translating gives CASSPHRGLDGYTF.

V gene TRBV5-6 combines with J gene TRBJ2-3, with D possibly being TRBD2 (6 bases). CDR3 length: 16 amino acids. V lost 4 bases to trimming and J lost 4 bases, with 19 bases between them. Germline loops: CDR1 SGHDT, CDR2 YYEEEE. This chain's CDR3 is CASSTTTSRVSDTQYF. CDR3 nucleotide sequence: TGTGCCAGCAGCACCACGACTAGTAGGGTATCAGATACGCAGTATTTT.

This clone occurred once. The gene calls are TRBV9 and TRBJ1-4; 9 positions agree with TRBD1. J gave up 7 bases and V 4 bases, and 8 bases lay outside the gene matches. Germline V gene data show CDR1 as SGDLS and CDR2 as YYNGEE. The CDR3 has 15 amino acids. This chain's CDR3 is CASSIRTGAGEKLFF. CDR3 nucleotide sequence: TGTGCCAGCAGCATTCGGACAGGGGCGGGTGAAAAACTGTTTTTT.

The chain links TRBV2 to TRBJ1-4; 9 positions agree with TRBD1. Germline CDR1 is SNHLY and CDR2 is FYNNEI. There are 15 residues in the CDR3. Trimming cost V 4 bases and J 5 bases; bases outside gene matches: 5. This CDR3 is CASSADRGRNEKLFF. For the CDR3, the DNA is TGTGCCAGCAGTGCGGACAGGGGCCGGAATGAAAAACTGTTTTTT.

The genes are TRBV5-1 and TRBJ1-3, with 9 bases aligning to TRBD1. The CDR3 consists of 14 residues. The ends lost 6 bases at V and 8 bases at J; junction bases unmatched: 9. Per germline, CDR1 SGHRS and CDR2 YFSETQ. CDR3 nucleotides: TGCGCCAGCACCCTAGGGACAGGGCGGGACACCATATATTTT. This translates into CASTLGTGRDTIYF.

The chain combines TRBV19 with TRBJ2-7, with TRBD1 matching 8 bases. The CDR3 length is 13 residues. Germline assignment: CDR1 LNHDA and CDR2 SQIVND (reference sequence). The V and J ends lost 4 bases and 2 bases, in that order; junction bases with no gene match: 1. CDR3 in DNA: TGTGCCAGTAGTACGACAGGGGCCTACGAGCAGTACTTC. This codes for CASSTTGAYEQYF.